The T cell receptor beta chain described here comes from a study of shared clonotypes between healthy human individuals. Points from the study as a whole: Memory subsets generally showed lower estimated richness than naive subsets. Shared clonotypes: roughly 4.7% naive CD4, roughly 4% naive CD8, roughly 2.4% memory CD4, roughly 0.4% memory CD8.

CD45RO-negative cells were positively selected for CCR7, leaving out terminally differentiated effector memory CD45RA+ cells. Libraries were prepared by immunoSEQ multiplex PCR; TCRdb keeps only in-frame clonotypes and omits some of them. The data show about 550,000 clones, 95% to 96% seen once. A note on this clone: The target antigen is unknown.

This sequence was found in a woman in her thirties in good health. Sequenced: naive CD8+ T cells sorted from blood.

CDR3 amino acids: CASSLDNANTGELFF. CDR3 DNA: TGCGCCAGCAGCCTAGACAACGCGAACACCGGGGAGCTGTTTTTT. This chain joins TRBV5-1 and TRBJ2-2; D not resolved. The V gene lost 4 bases and the J gene lost 0 bases, with 10 bases spanning the gap. The CDR3 contains 15 residues. In germline, CDR1 is SGHRS, CDR2 YFSETQ.